This TCR beta chain was captured by sequencing in a study of technical replicates of blood from a handful of donors. Libraries were prepared by immunoSEQ multiplex PCR; TCRdb keeps only in-frame clonotypes and omits some of them. The sample has 9,000 to 15,000 clones; over 85% are singletons. Only one count was recorded for this clone. There are 15 residues in the CDR3. CDR1 and CDR2 (germline): SGHDN, FVKESK. V lost 3 bases and J 4 bases, leaving 15 bases between the germline ends. The receptor's source is a human donor in good health. The J gene is TRBJ2-5, the V gene TRBV14, with D possibly matching TRBD1 (5 bases). The sample comprised PBMCs. The CDR3 sequence: CASSQPGRLTETQYF. The CDR3 DNA is TGTGCCAGCAGCCAGCCAGGGCGGCTAACAGAGACCCAGTACTTC.